This T cell receptor beta chain was profiled in a study of blood T cell repertoires in COVID-19. Using immunoSEQ multiplex PCR, the repertoire was profiled, and TCRdb retains in-frame clones only, with some absent. The sample lists about 120,000 clones; 82% were seen once. V was shortened by 3 bases and J by 4 bases, with 3 bases between the two germline ends. The CDR3 has 12 residues. Germline loops: CDR1 SGHNT, CDR2 YENEEA. The sequence was obtained from a woman between 70 and 85 years old with acute or convalescent COVID-19. This chain connects TRBV11-3 to TRBJ2-2; no reliable D call. Sequencing was performed on peripheral blood. This CDR3 reads CASSFSTGELFF. The CDR3 DNA reads as TGTGCCAGCAGCTTCTCCACCGGGGAGCTGTTTTTT. Using reference TRBV11-3 and TRBJ2-2 for the parts outside the CDR3, the full variable domain is EAGVVQSPRYKIIEKKQPVAFWCNPISGHNTLYWYLQNLGQGPELLIRYENEEAVDDSQLPKDRFSAERLKGVDSTLKIQPAELGDSAVYLCASSFSTGELFFGEGSRLTVL.